This entry lists 16 T cell receptor beta chains sequenced from one sample in a study of blood T cell repertoires in COVID-19. The assay was immunoSEQ multiplex PCR, and TCRdb's table has in-frame clones only and misses some. This sample has approximately 190,000 clones; about 88% occur once, and the top ten carry 20% to 25%. Material for sequencing was PBMCs or T cells enriched from blood (not recorded which). These receptors were collected from a woman in her forties in a cohort exposed to, infected with or recovered from COVID-19 (not recorded which).

V is TRBV6-5 and J is TRBJ2-5, with D possibly being TRBD1 (5 bases). The V end was cut by 0 bases, the J end by 1 base, with 9 bases between. The CDR3 has 15 amino acids. Germline V gives CDR1 MNHEY, CDR2 SVGAGI. DNA for the CDR3: TGTGCCAGCAGTTACTCAACAGGAAGCCAAGAGACCCAGTACTTC. It codes for CASSYSTGSQETQYF.

J is TRBJ2-7 and V is TRBV2; no clear D gene. The CDR3 runs to 13 residues. V was clipped by 6 bases and J by 2 bases, with 11 bases between them. Germline V CDR1 and CDR2: SNHLY, FYNNEI. CDR3 amino acids: CASRQISAYEQYF. The CDR3 DNA reads as TGTGCCAGCAGGCAAATAAGCGCCTACGAGCAGTACTTC.

The rearrangement links TRBV7-6 to TRBJ1-1; weak D call: TRBD1 (5 bases). This CDR3 has 12 residues. CDR1 SGHVS and CDR2 FNYEAQ come from the germline V gene. V was shortened by 5 bases and J by 8 bases, with 12 bases between the two germline ends. CDR3 coding DNA: TGTGCCAGCAGCCGAGACAGCCGGGAAGCTTTCTTT. It is translated as CASSRDSREAFF.

The chain employs TRBV5-4 and TRBJ2-1; 8 nucleotides align to TRBD1. Germline trimming cut 4 bases from V and 5 bases from J; bases unmatched to any gene: 8. CDR3 size: 15 residues. From germline, CDR1 is SGHNT and CDR2 YYREEE (reference sequence). The CDR3 sequence: CASSLPGQGHNEQFF. CDR3 coding DNA: TGTGCCAGCAGCCTTCCCGGACAGGGCCACAATGAGCAGTTCTTC.

CDR3 sequence: CASSFGGGSPTEAFF. DNA of the CDR3: TGTGCCAGCAGTTTCGGCGGAGGGTCGCCCACTGAAGCTTTCTTT. The J gene is TRBJ1-1, the V gene TRBV27, with D unclear. CDR1 and CDR2 (germline): MNHEY, SMNVEV (reference sequence). The V and J ends lost 3 bases and 4 bases respectively, with 15 bases between them. The CDR3 runs to 15 residues.

V usage is TRBV30 and J usage is TRBJ2-1; TRBD2 agrees at 14 bases. V lost 4 bases and J lost 7; bases outside the gene matches: 3. This CDR3 is built from 14 residues. Germline CDR1 reads GTSNPN; CDR2 reads SVGIG (reference sequence). The CDR3 reads CAWTGTSGGNEQFF. As DNA, the CDR3 is TGTGCCTGGACCGGGACTAGCGGGGGAAATGAGCAGTTCTTC.

V gene TRBV10-3 combines with J gene TRBJ1-1, with 8 bases identical to TRBD1. With V trimmed by 3 bases and J by 1 base, 10 bases remained unmatched. Germline V CDR1 and CDR2: ENHRY, SYGVKD. This CDR3 region has 17 residues. The CDR3 protein is CAISEARGHVRNTEAFF. CDR3 DNA: TGTGCCATCAGTGAAGCCAGGGGGCACGTGAGGAACACTGAAGCTTTCTTT.

The J gene is TRBJ2-1, the V gene TRBV28, with 10 bases that match TRBD1. Germline trimming cut 6 bases from V and 7 bases from J; bases unmatched to any gene: 9. CDR3 length: 15 amino acids. Germline values: CDR1 MDHEN, CDR2 SYDVKM. The CDR3 DNA follows: TGTGCCAGCAGCCAAGACAGGGGGCGGTTTAATGAGCAGTTCTTC. Translating gives CASSQDRGRFNEQFF.

The chain uses TRBV6-4 and TRBJ2-1; D ambiguous. The germline V and J ends were trimmed by 0 bases and 9 bases, with 12 bases remaining between them. The CDR3 length is 14 residues. Germline V gene lookup returns CDR1 MRHNA and CDR2 SNTAGT. CDR3 sequence (DNA): TGTGCCAGCAGTGACTCGCATAGTCGCGGTGAGCAGTTCTTC. Translated, it gives CASSDSHSRGEQFF.

V is TRBV4-1 and J is TRBJ2-7; 7 bases are a match to TRBD1. This CDR3 has 15 residues. Per germline, CDR1 MGHRA and CDR2 YSYEKL. The V and J ends lost 0 bases and 2 bases, in that order; junction bases with no gene match: 4. The CDR3 nucleotides read TGCGCCAGCAGCCAAGATATAGGGGGCCCCTACGAGCAGTACTTC. This sequence encodes CASSQDIGGPYEQYF.

This chain connects TRBV7-2 to TRBJ1-1, with D hard to call. In germline, CDR1 is SGHTA, CDR2 FQGNSA. The CDR3 consists of 11 residues. Trimming took 5 bases from V and 5 from J, leaving 6 bases between them. Here the CDR3 reads CASSRHTEAFF. Here the CDR3 DNA reads TGTGCCAGCAGCCGACATACTGAAGCTTTCTTT.

This chain links TRBV10-3 with TRBJ1-2; D gene unclear. Germline V gene data show CDR1 as ENHRY and CDR2 as SYGVKD. The CDR3 extends over 13 amino acids. V lost 6 bases, J lost 5 bases, and 13 bases lay in between. CDR3 residues: CAIRSVERYGYTF. CDR3 DNA: TGTGCCATCAGGAGTGTTGAGAGGTATGGCTACACCTTC.

The chain carries TRBV7-9 and TRBJ2-4, with D unclear. Germline CDR1 SEHNR, CDR2 FQNEAQ (reference sequence). Trimming left V 5 bases short and J 6 bases short, with 14 bases between. CDR3 length: 14 amino acids. The CDR3 spells CASSLPSTLNIQYF. Here the CDR3 DNA reads TGTGCCAGCAGCCTTCCCAGTACCTTAAACATTCAGTACTTC. Full variable domain (remainder filled in from reference TRBV7-9 and TRBJ2-4): DTGVSQNPRHKITKRGQNVTFRCDPISEHNRLYWYRQTLGQGPEFLTYFQNEAQLEKSRLLSDRFSAERPKGSFSTLEIQRTEQGDSAMYLCASSLPSTLNIQYFGAGTRLSVL.

The chain has TRBV6-2 or TRBV6-3 and TRBJ2-3, with TRBD1 matching 8 bases. In germline, CDR1 is MNHEY, CDR2 SVGEGT. This CDR3 contains 15 residues. The V gene end was trimmed by 0 bases and the J gene end by 3 bases; junction bases not matched to a gene: 2. The CDR3 DNA is TGTGCCAGCAGTTACTCGAACAGGGGGACAGATACGCAGTATTTT. Protein: CASSYSNRGTDTQYF.

J is TRBJ1-6 and V is TRBV10-2, with 7 bases that match TRBD1. The V gene's germline CDR1 is WSHSY and CDR2 SAAADI. This CDR3 region has 15 residues. The V gene end was trimmed by 3 bases and the J gene end by 10 bases; junction bases not matched to a gene: 9. The CDR3 DNA is TGCGCCAGCAGTGAAAAAGGGGGCGCGAGGTCACCCCTCCACTTT. This sequence encodes CASSEKGGARSPLHF.

The chain is built from TRBV10-1 and TRBJ2-3, with D perhaps TRBD1 (6 bases). The CDR3 loop spans 18 amino acids. The ends were cut back, 6 bases at V and 0 bases at J, with 22 bases in the middle. The germline V gene has CDR1 WNHNN and CDR2 SYGVQD (reference sequence). CDR3 coding DNA: TGCGCCAGCAGCCCCGTCGTAGGGGGAACAACTAGCACAGATACGCAGTATTTT. Its translation: CASSPVVGGTTSTDTQYF.